One sample yielded the 32 T cell receptor beta chains listed below, sequenced in a study of cytomegalovirus exposure and HLA in healthy donors (dated by TCRdb to 2015 to 2018). Library prep was done by the immunoSEQ multiplex PCR assay. Drawn from immuneACCESS, this table holds only the in-frame rearrangements with V and J called that TCRdb kept. Clones are partly lost; checked studies trace under half to an unresolved V gene and leave the rest unexplained. A total of some 130,000 clones appear in this sample, 82% of them only once. Roughly 27% of the sample belongs to the ten largest clones. The sample consisted of PBMCs. Receptors originate from a man aged 25-40 years in good health and CMV-seropositive.

V and J are TRBV19 and TRBJ1-5; D ambiguous. Germline values: CDR1 LNHDA, CDR2 SQIVND (reference sequence). The CDR3 is made up of 12 amino acids. V lost 6 bases to trimming and J lost 5 bases, with 8 bases between them. The CDR3 nucleotides are TGTGCCAGTAGGACTAAACATCAGCCCCAGCATTTT. This translates into CASRTKHQPQHF.

The gene calls are TRBV10-1 and TRBJ2-3; 9 nucleotides match TRBD2. CDR1 and CDR2 (germline): WNHNN, SYGVQD (reference sequence). The CDR3 contains 15 residues. Germline trimming cut 3 bases from V and 4 bases from J; bases unmatched to any gene: 5. This CDR3 is CASSEAGGPADTQYF. The CDR3 DNA is TGCGCCAGCAGTGAAGCGGGGGGCCCGGCAGATACGCAGTATTTT.

This clone was seen just once. The rearrangement uses TRBV7-2 and TRBJ2-4, with a possible D match to TRBD2 (5 bases). CDR1 and CDR2 (germline): SGHTA, FQGNSA. Trimming took 5 bases from V and 3 from J, leaving 14 bases between them. The CDR3 is 15 residues long. CDR3 sequence (DNA): TGTGCCAGCAGCCCCAATTTGGCGGGCAAAAACATTCAGTACTTC. Its protein is CASSPNLAGKNIQYF.

The genes are TRBV6-4 and TRBJ1-2; TRBD1 matches at 9 bases. Germline assignment: CDR1 MRHNA and CDR2 SNTAGT. With 4 bases clipped from V and 8 bases from J, the junction kept 5 bases outside the gene matches. The CDR3 contains 13 residues. Written as DNA, the CDR3 is TGTGCCAGCAGTGGGACAGGGGATCCGGGCTACACCTTC. Translated, it gives CASSGTGDPGYTF.

J is TRBJ2-3 and V is TRBV7-2; TRBD1 agrees at 8 bases. V lost 2 bases, J lost 1 base, and 5 bases stayed unmatched. The germline CDR1 and CDR2 sequences are SGHTA and FQGNSA. CDR3 length: 16 amino acids. CDR3 loop: CASSLRTGTGTDTQYF. The CDR3, as DNA: TGTGCCAGCAGCTTAAGGACAGGGACAGGCACAGATACGCAGTATTTT.

V is TRBV6-6 and J is TRBJ1-2; D is uncertain. The ends were cut back, 6 bases at V and 4 bases at J, with 15 bases in the middle. Germline CDR1 is MNHNY and CDR2 is SVGAGI (reference sequence). This CDR3 region has 14 residues. The CDR3 here is CASSKGSGSYGYTF. The CDR3 DNA follows: TGTGCCAGCAGCAAAGGATCGGGATCCTATGGCTACACCTTC.

The rearrangement joins TRBV19 to TRBJ1-2, with a weak D call TRBD1 (6 bases). CDR1 LNHDA and CDR2 SQIVND come from the germline V gene (reference sequence). The CDR3 length is 13 residues. V was clipped by 5 bases and J by 4 bases, with 11 bases between them. CDR3 residues: CASSEGTTYGYTF. DNA of the CDR3: TGTGCCAGTAGTGAGGGGACAACCTATGGCTACACCTTC.

The chain recombines TRBV19 with TRBJ1-2, with D possibly being TRBD1 (6 bases). Germline lookup yields CDR1 LNHDA and CDR2 SQIVND (reference sequence). The CDR3 spans 13 residues. Deletions cut 9 bases from V and 13 bases from J, with 24 bases between. The CDR3 bases are TGTGCCAGCGGACATTTCCCGGGACACATCGGCACCTTC. Translating gives CASGHFPGHIGTF.

The chain employs TRBV10-3 and TRBJ1-5; D unclear. Trimming removed 11 bases at V and 5 bases at J, with 16 bases between. Germline loops: CDR1 ENHRY, CDR2 SYGVKD. This CDR3 spans 13 amino acids. CDR3 bases: TGTGCCTCGGCGTGGGCCCTACATCAGCCCCAGCATTTT. It translates to CASAWALHQPQHF.

V is TRBV29-1 and J is TRBJ2-7; 7 bases map to TRBD1. V lost 4 bases and J lost 6; bases outside the gene matches: 12. The CDR3 contains 14 residues. Per the germline V gene, CDR1 is SQVTM and CDR2 is ANQGSEA. The CDR3 DNA reads as TGCAGCGTTGGAGGGGTACAGGGGTTTGCCGAGCAGTACTTC. It specifies CSVGGVQGFAEQYF.

This clone was observed at least ten times. V usage is TRBV30 and J usage is TRBJ2-7; 11 nucleotides match TRBD2. The CDR3 covers 14 residues. Per the germline V gene, CDR1 is GTSNPN and CDR2 is SVGIG (reference sequence). The V and J ends lost 2 bases and 3 bases, in that order; junction bases with no gene match: 3. Here the CDR3 reads CAWSPTSGSYEQYF. In DNA form, the CDR3 reads TGTGCCTGGAGTCCCACTAGCGGGAGCTACGAGCAGTACTTC.

V and J are TRBV11-2 and TRBJ1-4, with 9 bases matching TRBD1. This CDR3 comprises 14 residues. Per germline, CDR1 SGHAT and CDR2 FQNNGV. The V segment lost 5 bases and the J segment 7 bases; nucleotides outside the gene matches: 5. DNA of the CDR3: TGTGCCAGCAGCCCACAGGGGGCAGGTGAAAAACTGTTTTTT. It translates to CASSPQGAGEKLFF.

The J gene is TRBJ2-7, the V gene TRBV5-4; 8 bases map to TRBD1. Germline V lookup: CDR1 SGHNT, CDR2 YYREEE (reference sequence). With V trimmed by 1 base and J by 0 bases, 6 bases remained unmatched. The CDR3 is 16 amino acids. CDR3 residues: CASSLRQGKGSYEQYF. The CDR3 nucleotides are TGTGCCAGCAGCTTGCGACAGGGGAAGGGCTCCTACGAGCAGTACTTC.

As concerns this clone: One junction end disagrees with the germline gene, perhaps due to a read error. The J gene is TRBJ1-2, the V gene TRBV20-1; 8 positions agree with TRBD1. This CDR3 contains 11 residues. CDR1 is DFQATT, CDR2 SNEGSKA, per germline (reference sequence). Here the CDR3 DNA reads TGCAGTGCTAGAGATCGGAGGGACAGGCTCTTC. Translated: CSARDRRDRLF.

The chain combines TRBV4-1 with TRBJ2-1; 7 nucleotides line up with TRBD2. After removal of 5 bases from V and 9 bases from J, the junction contained 7 bases not matched to a gene. The CDR3 spans 13 residues. Germline CDR1 reads MGHRA; CDR2 reads YSYEKL. DNA for the CDR3: TGCGCCAGCAGCTTAGTTTGGGGGGGTGAGCAGTTCTTC. Protein sequence: CASSLVWGGEQFF.

The rearrangement links TRBV5-1 to TRBJ1-1; D gene unclear. With 1 base removed from V and 4 bases from J, the gap between germline ends came to 14 bases. This CDR3 spans 15 amino acids. CDR1 is SGHRS, CDR2 YFSETQ, per germline. The CDR3: CASSLRAGGGTEAFF. The CDR3 DNA reads as TGCGCCAGCAGCTTGAGGGCGGGTGGAGGCACTGAAGCTTTCTTT.

Points on this clone: The sample has other DNA sequences that encode this CDR3 too. This chain connects TRBV5-1 to TRBJ1-1, with D hard to call. V was cut by 2 bases and J by 0 bases, with 8 bases left in between. The CDR3 runs to 14 residues. Germline V lookup: CDR1 SGHRS, CDR2 YFSETQ. Here the CDR3 reads CASSFSGMNTEAFF. The CDR3 region has the DNA TGCGCCAGCAGCTTTTCGGGAATGAACACTGAAGCTTTCTTT.

The chain is built from TRBV2 and TRBJ1-1, with unresolved D. V lost 1 base, J lost 4 bases, and 13 bases lay in between. Germline lookup yields CDR1 SNHLY and CDR2 FYNNEI. CDR3 length equals 15 residues. DNA of the CDR3: TGTGCCAGCAGTGAAGGGCTAGGGAGGGCCACTGAAGCTTTCTTT. Its translation: CASSEGLGRATEAFF.

The chain links TRBV15 to TRBJ1-2; a possible D gene is TRBD1 (5 bases). The CDR3 has 14 amino acids. The germline V gene has CDR1 LNHNV and CDR2 YYDKDF (reference sequence). V was clipped by 0 bases and J by 4 bases, with 9 bases between them. CDR3 sequence (DNA): TGTGCCACCAGCAGAGATCAAGGGGCCTATGGCTACACCTTC. Residues: CATSRDQGAYGYTF.

V usage is TRBV7-8 and J usage is TRBJ2-5; 10 bases align to TRBD2. Germline CDR1 reads SGHVS; CDR2 reads FQNEAQ. This CDR3 has 16 amino acids. J gave up 5 bases and V 1 base, and 7 bases lay outside the gene matches. This chain's CDR3 is CASSLGSSGRSETQYF. In nucleotides, the CDR3 is TGTGCCAGCAGCTTAGGGTCTAGCGGGAGAAGTGAGACCCAGTACTTC.

This chain connects TRBV27 to TRBJ2-1; TRBD2 agrees at 13 bases. The CDR3 contains 15 residues. Losses at the gene ends were 6 bases for V and 5 bases for J; bases not matched to a gene: 4. Germline V gives CDR1 MNHEY, CDR2 SMNVEV (reference sequence). The CDR3 reads CASSGLAGAHNEQFF. The CDR3 DNA reads as TGTGCCAGCAGCGGACTAGCGGGGGCTCACAATGAGCAGTTCTTC.

This chain connects TRBV27 to TRBJ2-7, with a possible D match to TRBD1 (5 bases). Trimming shortened V by 6 bases and J by 3 bases, and 6 bases separated the two germline ends. Germline CDR1 MNHEY, CDR2 SMNVEV (reference sequence). The CDR3 length is 11 residues. The CDR3 DNA reads as TGTGCCAGCAGGCAGGGCTACGAGCAGTACTTC. It is translated as CASRQGYEQYF.

This CDR3 reads CASNLDRGANYGYTF. In DNA form, the CDR3 reads TGCGCCAGCAATTTAGACAGGGGAGCTAACTATGGCTACACCTTC. V usage is TRBV4-1 and J usage is TRBJ1-2; 8 bases are a match to TRBD1. V lost 7 bases and J lost 0; bases outside the gene matches: 7. The CDR3 is made up of 15 amino acids. The germline V gene encodes CDR1 MGHRA and CDR2 YSYEKL.

This sequence joins TRBV5-1 and TRBJ2-1, with 11 bases that match TRBD2. J lost 7 bases, V lost 3 bases, and 6 bases had no gene match. This CDR3 is built from 15 residues. CDR1 and CDR2 from the germline V gene are SGHRS and YFSETQ. The CDR3 DNA is TGCGCCAGCAGCTATACTAGCGGGAGAGAAAATGAGCAGTTCTTC. Amino acids: CASSYTSGRENEQFF.

The chain joins TRBV28 to TRBJ2-7; D perhaps matches TRBD2 (6 bases). Germline loops: CDR1 MDHEN, CDR2 SYDVKM. The CDR3 is 14 amino acids. Trimming pared 3 bases from V and 6 bases from J, leaving 15 bases between. This CDR3 reads CASSFGAQGGEQYF. The CDR3 nucleotides read TGTGCCAGCAGTTTCGGAGCCCAGGGAGGCGAGCAGTACTTC.

The chain couples TRBV6-6 to TRBJ2-7, with 8 bases identical to TRBD1. The CDR3 has 14 residues. V dropped 8 bases and J dropped 3; count of bases not matched to a gene: 9. CDR1 and CDR2 from the germline V gene are MNHNY and SVGAGI (reference sequence). CDR3 loop: CASSMTGALYEQYF. The CDR3 bases are TGTGCCAGCTCGATGACAGGGGCCCTCTACGAGCAGTACTTC.

The chain couples TRBV5-6 to TRBJ2-2; maybe TRBD2 (7 bases). V lost 4 bases and J lost 16, with 20 bases in between. In germline, CDR1 is SGHDT, CDR2 YYEEEE. This CDR3 has 13 residues. CDR3 sequence (DNA): TGTGCCAGCAGCCCCTCTTGGGGGGGCGTAGGGTTTTTT. This encodes CASSPSWGGVGFF.

The chain recombines TRBV6-6 with TRBJ2-1; 8 bases are shared with TRBD2. Unmatched junction bases numbered 9, after V lost 5 bases and J lost 9 bases. The CDR3 length is 14 residues. CDR1 is MNHNY, CDR2 SVGAGI, per germline (reference sequence). The CDR3 sequence: CASSRSGMGSEQFF. CDR3 nucleotides: TGTGCCAGCAGTCGTAGCGGGATGGGAAGTGAGCAGTTCTTC.

This clone was counted only a few times. V usage is TRBV19 and J usage is TRBJ2-1; 8 positions match TRBD2. J gave up 8 bases and V 1 base, and 4 bases lay outside the gene matches. The length of the CDR3 is 14 residues. CDR1 is LNHDA and CDR2 is SQIVND in the germline V gene (reference sequence). The CDR3: CASSIAGGVYEQFF. CDR3 sequence (DNA): TGTGCCAGTAGTATAGCGGGGGGGGTCTATGAGCAGTTCTTC.

Only a few counts were recorded for this clone. The identical CDR3 is also encoded by other nucleotide sequences in the sample. CDR3 protein: CASSPRSNTEAFF. CDR3 DNA: TGTGCCAGCAGCCCTAGGTCGAACACTGAAGCTTTCTTT. The rearrangement uses TRBV11-2 and TRBJ1-1, with D unclear. Germline V gives CDR1 SGHAT, CDR2 FQNNGV. The V end was cut by 5 bases, the J end by 1 base, with 8 bases between. This CDR3 is built from 13 residues.

The V gene is TRBV12-5, the J gene TRBJ2-5; TRBD1 matches 10 bases. J was trimmed by 5 bases and V by 4 bases; bases with no gene match: 4. The CDR3 length is 14 residues. Germline loops: CDR1 LGHNT, CDR2 FRNRAP. CDR3 sequence reads: CASGSPGQGETQYF. CDR3 in DNA: TGTGCTAGTGGTTCCCCGGGACAGGGGGAGACCCAGTACTTC.

The chain combines TRBV27 with TRBJ2-3; 11 bases are shared with TRBD2. The germline gives CDR1 MNHEY, CDR2 SMNVEV (reference sequence). Germline trimming cut 4 bases from V and 2 bases from J; bases unmatched to any gene: 5. The length of the CDR3 is 16 residues. The CDR3 nucleotides are TGTGCCAGCAGTTCACTAGCGGGGGCCTTCACAGATACGCAGTATTTT. It translates to CASSSLAGAFTDTQYF.